This is a list of T cell receptor beta chains from one sample in a study of cytomegalovirus exposure and HLA in healthy donors. Only in-frame clones appear in the TCRdb table, and some are missing; sequencing was by immunoSEQ multiplex PCR. The sample carries 250,000 to 350,000 clones, roughly 85% recorded once. The sample comprised PBMCs. The receptor source for this set is a woman aged 18-29 years in good health and CMV-seronegative. The CDR3 runs from the conserved cysteine through the conserved F or W. Expanded clones are given a class, and other clones once, few, many or no size at all.

size	J	V	length	CDR3
.	TRBJ1-1	TRBV11-2	13	CASSTTANTEAFF
.	TRBJ1-1	TRBV6-6	15	CASSFPRDRGSEAFF
.	TRBJ1-5	TRBV19	14	CASRRGQGNQPQHF
.	TRBJ2-7	TRBV6-5	14	CASSNPRDNYEQYF
few	TRBJ2-7	TRBV4-1	15	CASSQGREVSYEQYF
.	TRBJ2-7	TRBV5-1	15	CASSPGPSRSVEQYF
.	TRBJ2-6	TRBV5-1	14	CASSALAGANVLTF
.	TRBJ2-1	TRBV14	18	CASSQPEGDSGSLDEQFF
.	TRBJ1-3	TRBV11-2	14	CASREQGSGNTIYF
.	TRBJ2-3	TRBV4-1	14	CAGAGGRNTDTQYF